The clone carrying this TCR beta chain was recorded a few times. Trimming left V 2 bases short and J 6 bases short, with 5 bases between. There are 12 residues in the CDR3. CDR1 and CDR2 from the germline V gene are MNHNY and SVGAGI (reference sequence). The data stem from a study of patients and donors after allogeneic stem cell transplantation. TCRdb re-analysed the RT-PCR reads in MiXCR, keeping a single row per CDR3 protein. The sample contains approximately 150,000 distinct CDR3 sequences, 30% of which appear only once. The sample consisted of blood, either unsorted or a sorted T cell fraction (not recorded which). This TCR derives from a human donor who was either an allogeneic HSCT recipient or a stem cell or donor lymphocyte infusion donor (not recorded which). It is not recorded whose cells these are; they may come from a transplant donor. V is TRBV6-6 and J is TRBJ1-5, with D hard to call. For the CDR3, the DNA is TGTGCCAGCAGTTACCCCAGTCAGCCCCAGCATTTT. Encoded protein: CASSYPSQPQHF.